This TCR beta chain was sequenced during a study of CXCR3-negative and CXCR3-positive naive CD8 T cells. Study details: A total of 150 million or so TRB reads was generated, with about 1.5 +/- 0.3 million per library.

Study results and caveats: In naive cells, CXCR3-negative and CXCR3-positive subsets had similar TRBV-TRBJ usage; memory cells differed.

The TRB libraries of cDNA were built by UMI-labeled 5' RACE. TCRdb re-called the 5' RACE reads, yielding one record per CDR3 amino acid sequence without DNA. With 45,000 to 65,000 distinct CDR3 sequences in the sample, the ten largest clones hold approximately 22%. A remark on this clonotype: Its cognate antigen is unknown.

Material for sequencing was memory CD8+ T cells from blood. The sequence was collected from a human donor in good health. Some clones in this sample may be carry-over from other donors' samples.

The CDR3 sequence is CASSQALANEQFF. The rearrangement joins TRBV3-1 to TRBJ2-1; without DNA, the TCRdb call of TRBD2 cannot be checked. The CDR3 contains 13 residues. Germline V gene lookup returns CDR1 LGHDT and CDR2 YNNKEL (reference sequence).